A single sample is the source of the 4 T cell receptor beta chains below, sequenced in a study of vaccination and CD4 T cells after COVID-19. Their antigens are not known. The treatment here: approximately 9-day PBMC culture with coronavirus spike peptide pools or control peptides (ViraFEST assay). The study sequenced cultured CD4+ T cell DNA using the Oncomine TCR Beta short-read assay. TCRdb re-analysed the PCR reads in MiXCR, keeping a single row per CDR3 protein. This repertoire shows around 9,700 distinct CDR3 sequences, about 26% found once; its top ten account for approximately 25%. The sequenced sample was CD4+ T cells from blood, cultured in vitro, obtained after SARS-CoV-2 vaccination. The receptors derive from a human donor who had recovered from COVID-19.

This clonotype has only a few counts. The rearrangement links TRBV19 to TRBJ1-5; D gene uncertain. Trimming cost V 8 bases and J 2 bases, with 13 bases left between them. CDR3 size: 14 residues. CDR1 LNHDA and CDR2 SQIVND come from the germline V gene (reference sequence). The CDR3 loop reads CASHGPSGNQPQHF. The CDR3 DNA follows: TGTGCCAGTCATGGGCCGTCCGGCAATCAGCCCCAGCATTTT.

This clonotype was recorded a few times. The chain has TRBV19 and TRBJ1-6; TRBD1 matches at 9 bases. V lost 7 bases, J lost 9 bases, and 7 bases stayed unmatched. The germline V gene has CDR1 LNHDA and CDR2 SQIVND (reference sequence). The CDR3 has 14 residues. Here the CDR3 DNA reads TGTGCCAGTACCCCCGACAGGGGGACTTCACCCCTCCACTTT. Translating it yields CASTPDRGTSPLHF.

This clonotype was counted between two and nine times. The chain is built from TRBV20-1 and TRBJ2-2, with TRBD2 identical over 7 bases. With 1 base clipped from V and 1 base from J, the junction kept 9 bases outside the gene matches. CDR1 DFQATT and CDR2 SNEGSKA come from the germline V gene (reference sequence). The CDR3 is 17 amino acids. The CDR3, as DNA: TGCAGTGCTAGAGCTGATGGGCGGGGGATGAACACCGGGGAGCTGTTTTTT. Encoded protein: CSARADGRGMNTGELFF.

This clonotype was seen a few times. V and J are TRBV6-1 and TRBJ2-5; D may be TRBD1 (6 bases). Trimming cost V 11 bases and J 5 bases, with 15 bases left between them. Germline V gene data show CDR1 as MNHNS and CDR2 as SASEGT. The CDR3 loop spans 12 amino acids. CDR3 loop: CACSSGVETQYF. The CDR3 DNA follows: TGTGCCTGTTCCTCAGGGGTGGAGACCCAGTACTTC.